This is a list of T cell receptor beta chains from one sample in a study of breast tumors, draining lymph nodes, adjacent tissues. Each CDR3 protein gets one entry after TCRdb re-called the multiplex PCR reads with MiXCR. The sample shows over 200,000 distinct CDR3 sequences, 32% of them seen only once. What was sequenced was axillary lymph node tissue. Receptor source: a female donor with breast cancer. Some clones in this sample may be carry-over from other donors' samples. Both conserved end residues are part of each CDR3. The D gene is left open where the match is weak. Clone size is stated in some rows and not others, as once, few, many or a class when expanded.

many	12	TRBV12-3/TRBV12-4	NA	TRBJ2-3	CASSYLADTQYF	TGTGCCAGCAGCTACCTAGCAGATACGCAGTATTTT
NA	17	TRBV3-2	NA	TRBJ2-7	CASSQAPTRPEAYEQYF	TGCGCCAGCAGCCAAGCCCCGACCAGGCCGGAGGCCTACGAGCAGTACTTC
many	17	TRBV4-1	NA	TRBJ1-6	CASSQGPSRSGGSPLHF	TGCGCCAGCAGCCAAGGACCCTCCCGTTCCGGGGGTTCACCCCTCCACTTT
many	16	TRBV9	TRBD2	TRBJ2-7	CASSMGLAGSSYEQYF	TGTGCCAGCAGCATGGGACTAGCGGGAAGTTCCTACGAGCAGTACTTC
many	17	TRBV12-3/TRBV12-4	NA	TRBJ2-6	CASSSWTVFSGANVLTF	TGTGCCAGCAGTTCCTGGACGGTGTTTTCTGGGGCCAACGTCCTGACTTTC
NA	14	TRBV9	NA	TRBJ2-5	CTSSLVGGGETQSF	TGTACCAGCAGCTTGGTGGGGGGCGGAGAGACCCAGTCCTTC
NA	15	TRBV6-2/TRBV6-3	TRBD1	TRBJ2-1	CASSNRDRGSNEQFF	TGTGCCAGCAGCAACCGGGACAGGGGGAGCAATGAGCAGTTCTTC
NA	16	TRBV14	NA	TRBJ1-5	CASSQGGGVINQPQHF	TGTGCCAGCAGCCAGGGGGGGGGGGTGATCAATCAGCCCCAGCATTTT
many	11	TRBV5-1	NA	TRBJ2-3	CASSFDRTQYF	TGCGCCAGCAGCTTTGATCGTACGCAGTATTTT
many	13	TRBV18	TRBD1	TRBJ2-1	CASSPGTGGEQFF	TGTGCCAGCTCACCCGGGACAGGTGGTGAGCAGTTCTTC
many	14	TRBV5-8	NA	TRBJ2-5	CASSPGPDQETQYF	TGTGCCAGCAGCCCTGGACCTGACCAAGAGACCCAGTACTTC
NA	16	TRBV6-1	NA	TRBJ1-5	CASSATQWGSNQPQHF	TGTGCCAGCAGTGCTACCCAGTGGGGATCCAATCAGCCCCAGCATTTT
many	16	TRBV10-3	TRBD1	TRBJ1-2	CAISDLDRGLSYGYTF	TGTGCCATCAGTGACCTCGACAGGGGGCTTAGCTATGGCTACACCTTC
many	14	TRBV15	NA	TRBJ1-5	CATSRDRVNQPQHF	TGTGCCACCAGCAGAGATCGGGTCAATCAGCCCCAGCATTTT
many	13	TRBV10-3	NA	TRBJ1-4	CAISEGPGEKLFF	TGTGCCATCAGTGAAGGGCCCGGCGAAAAACTGTTTTTT
NA	13	TRBV20-1	NA	TRBJ1-3	CSARDRDGNTIYF	TGCAGTGCTAGAGATAGGGATGGAAACACCATATATTTT
NA	9	TRBV7-9	NA	TRBJ2-2	CAAPVGSLF	TGTGCAGCACCGGTGGGGAGTCTTTTT
NA	15	TRBV19	NA	TRBJ1-2	CASSIVNSLGLGYTF	TGTGCCAGTAGTATAGTAAACAGCCTCGGGCTAGGCTACACCTTC
NA	15	TRBV3-1	NA	TRBJ2-5	CASSQEEPPYATQYF	TGTGCCAGCAGCCAAGAGGAACCCCCCTATGCGACCCAGTACTTC
few	12	TRBV9	NA	TRBJ1-1	CASGGRNTEAFF	TGTGCCAGCGGGGGTAGAAACACTGAAGCTTTCTTT
many	15	TRBV7-3	NA	TRBJ2-5	CASSQIPGVGETQYF	TGTGCCAGCAGCCAAATTCCAGGGGTCGGAGAGACCCAGTACTTC
many	16	TRBV18	TRBD1	TRBJ2-5	CASSPRDREYQETQYF	TGTGCCAGCTCACCACGGGACAGGGAGTACCAAGAGACCCAGTACTTC
many	13	TRBV20-1	TRBD2	TRBJ2-3	CSLTGGSRDTQYF	TGCAGTCTAACTGGCGGGAGTAGAGATACGCAGTATTTT
many	14	TRBV29-1	NA	TRBJ2-7	CSVEDRGGGYEQYF	TGCAGCGTTGAAGACAGGGGGGGAGGATACGAGCAGTACTTC
many	13	TRBV19	TRBD2	TRBJ2-2	CASSSTSAGELFF	TGTGCCAGTAGTTCGACTAGCGCCGGGGAGCTGTTTTTT
many	17	TRBV7-2	TRBD2	TRBJ2-6	CASSREGSLSGANVLTF	TGTGCCAGCAGCCGGGAGGGTAGTCTCTCTGGGGCCAACGTCCTGACTTTC
many	13	TRBV12-3/TRBV12-4	TRBD2	TRBJ2-1	CASRGTSGIRCFF	TGTGCCAGCAGAGGGACTAGCGGGATTCGGTGTTTCTTC
many	15	TRBV30	NA	TRBJ1-3	CALLASWVPGNTIYF	TGTGCCCTGCTGGCCAGTTGGGTTCCTGGAAACACCATATATTTT
many	14	TRBV27	TRBD1	TRBJ2-5	CASSFDRGQGTQYF	TGTGCCAGCAGTTTTGACAGGGGGCAGGGGACCCAGTACTTC
once	12	TRBV5-6	NA	TRBJ1-2	CASSLGGPRNTF	TGTGCCAGCAGCTTGGGGGGCCCGAGAAACACCTTC
NA	14	TRBV14	NA	TRBJ2-7	CASSRNRNSYEQYF	TGTGCCAGCAGTCGTAACAGGAACTCCTACGAGCAGTACTTC
NA	15	TRBV6-1	TRBD2	TRBJ2-3	CASEGLAGVADTQYF	TGTGCCAGCGAAGGACTAGCGGGAGTGGCAGATACGCAGTATTTT
NA	20	TRBV29-1	TRBD1	TRBJ1-4	CSVAGQITGELFETNEKLFF	TGCAGCGTCGCGGGACAGATTACCGGGGAGCTGTTTGAAACTAATGAAAAACTGTTTTTT
many	14	TRBV5-1	TRBD1	TRBJ2-7	CASGRGQGASEQYF	TGCGCCAGCGGCCGGGGACAGGGAGCTTCCGAGCAGTACTTC
many	13	TRBV29-1	TRBD1	TRBJ1-4	CSVEDRGGEKLFF	TGCAGCGTTGAAGACAGGGGGGGTGAAAAACTGTTTTTT
many	14	TRBV5-1	NA	TRBJ2-5	CASSLGGSRETQYF	TGCGCCAGCAGCTTGGGCGGCTCGAGGGAGACCCAGTACTTC
NA	12	TRBV3-1	NA	TRBJ2-7	CASGGTGSEKYF	TGCGCCAGCGGGGGGACAGGTAGCGAGAAGTACTTC